These 2 T cell receptor beta chains were all obtained from the same sample, sequenced in a study of T cell responses to AZD1222 COVID-19 vaccine. The repertoire was sequenced with immunoSEQ multiplex PCR; TCRdb's copy has only in-frame clones and lacks some. Of roughly 150,000 clones listed, roughly nine tenths are singletons. Here the sequenced sample was peripheral blood, taken on day 0 of AZD1222 vaccination. The receptors here all came from an adult in good health.

This chain joins TRBV19 and TRBJ2-3; D may correspond to TRBD1 or TRBD2 (6 bases each). The CDR3 sequence is 16 residues long. Trimming left V 9 bases short and J 0 bases short, with 19 bases between. Per germline, CDR1 LNHDA and CDR2 SQIVND (reference sequence). In DNA, the CDR3 is TGTGCCAGCCGAACCAGAGACGGGGGCAGCACAGATACGCAGTATTTT. Amino acids: CASRTRDGGSTDTQYF.

This chain uses TRBV28 with TRBJ1-5; 8 bases are shared with TRBD1. This CDR3 has 16 residues. The V gene's germline CDR1 is MDHEN and CDR2 SYDVKM. V trimming: 5 bases; J trimming: 4 bases; junction bases outside the gene matches: 10. CDR3 region: CASSPLGQGYNQPQHF. The CDR3 DNA is TGTGCCAGCAGTCCCTTAGGACAGGGTTATAATCAGCCCCAGCATTTT.